The 9 T cell receptor beta chains listed next were all sequenced from one sample in a study of identical twins. TCRdb fed the 5' RACE reads into MiXCR, producing one record per CDR3 protein. The sample has hundreds of thousands of distinct CDR3 sequences, 8% to 9.5% seen once. This same sample was also part of a study on yellow fever vaccine responses in identical twins.

The source material was CD8+ T cells sorted from blood. The receptors were gathered from a woman in her late teens or twenties in good health.

This CDR3 reads CSAYTGTGNYEQYF. DNA of the CDR3: TGCAGTGCGTACACCGGGACAGGGAACTACGAGCAGTACTTC. The chain has TRBV20-1 and TRBJ2-7, with 9 bases that match TRBD1. This CDR3 is 14 amino acids long. Per germline, CDR1 DFQATT and CDR2 SNEGSKA (reference sequence). V was clipped by 6 bases and J by 3 bases; unmatched bases: 9.

This clonotype has more than one count but fewer than ten. The chain uses TRBV19 and TRBJ1-5; D unresolved. CDR3 length equals 14 residues. V dropped 11 bases and J dropped 6 bases, with 20 bases sitting between them. CDR1 LNHDA and CDR2 SQIVND come from the germline V gene (reference sequence). CDR3 loop: CASRIKDLGQPQHF. The CDR3 DNA sequence: TGTGCCTCTAGAATAAAGGACCTGGGTCAGCCCCAGCATTTT.

This clonotype was observed a handful of times. The chain carries TRBV2 and TRBJ2-5; the D gene is possibly TRBD2 (5 bases). Germline CDR1 reads SNHLY; CDR2 reads FYNNEI. The CDR3 spans 15 residues. V was clipped by 6 bases and J by 5 bases, with 19 bases between them. This CDR3 reads CASSPVPGEGETQYF. The DNA for the CDR3 is TGTGCCAGCAGCCCCGTTCCCGGGGAAGGGGAGACCCAGTACTTC.

The sample holds many counts of this clonotype. The rearrangement links TRBV5-6 to TRBJ2-7, with a possible D match to TRBD1 (6 bases). Germline CDR1 SGHDT, CDR2 YYEEEE. There are 15 residues in the CDR3. The V end was cut by 1 base, the J end by 2 bases, with 13 bases between. The CDR3 region is CASSLQRQVPYEQYF. CDR3 DNA: TGTGCCAGCAGCTTGCAACGACAGGTGCCCTACGAGCAGTACTTC. Based on the CDR3 plus reference TRBV5-6 and TRBJ2-7, the full variable domain is DAGVTQSPTHLIKTRGQQVTLRCSPKSGHDTVSWYQQALGQGPQFIFQYYEEEERQRGNFPDRFSGHQFPNYSSELNVNALLLGDSALYLCASSLQRQVPYEQYFGPGTRLTVT.

A few counts support this clonotype. The chain combines TRBV6-4 with TRBJ1-2; 9 nucleotides agree with TRBD1. Germline values: CDR1 MRHNA, CDR2 SNTAGT. Trimming removed 5 bases from V and 6 bases from J; junction bases left unmatched: 7. The CDR3 covers 14 residues. The CDR3 DNA sequence: TGTGCCAGCAGTTTACAGGGGGCTTCGGATGGCTACACCTTC. Its translation: CASSLQGASDGYTF.

This clonotype turned up a few times. The V and J genes are TRBV27 and TRBJ2-1, with TRBD2 identical over 7 bases. The V gene end was trimmed by 7 bases and the J gene end by 3 bases; junction bases not matched to a gene: 3. Germline lookup yields CDR1 MNHEY and CDR2 SMNVEV (reference sequence). The CDR3 has 13 amino acids. The DNA for the CDR3 is TGTGCCAGCATAAGCGGGAACTACAATGAGCAGTTCTTC. It codes for CASISGNYNEQFF.

A few counts support this clonotype. V gene TRBV20-1 combines with J gene TRBJ2-3; 9 bases agree with TRBD2. V was clipped by 4 bases and J by 4 bases; unmatched bases: 9. Germline CDR1 is DFQATT and CDR2 is SNEGSKA (reference sequence). CDR3 length: 15 amino acids. The CDR3 DNA reads as TGCAGTGCTAATAGCGGGAGTGACGGCGCAGATACGCAGTATTTT. Its translation: CSANSGSDGADTQYF.

The chain links TRBV20-1 to TRBJ1-2; D gene ambiguous. Germline V gives CDR1 DFQATT, CDR2 SNEGSKA (reference sequence). V dropped 3 bases and J dropped 1 base, with 15 bases sitting between them. The CDR3 extends over 15 amino acids. CDR3 coding DNA: TGCAGTGCTAGTTGGGCAGTACCCGTTAACTATGGCTACACCTTC. This gives the protein CSASWAVPVNYGYTF.

This clonotype occurred a few times. The chain couples TRBV10-3 to TRBJ2-7, with a possible D match to TRBD1 (6 bases). CDR3 length: 15 residues. The germline V gene has CDR1 ENHRY and CDR2 SYGVKD. Trimming cost V 8 bases and J 0 bases, with 17 bases left between them. For the CDR3, the DNA is TGTGCCATCGGGGACAAAGCCCCGAACTCCTACGAGCAGTACTTC. It specifies CAIGDKAPNSYEQYF.